This T cell receptor beta chain was sequenced during a study of T cell repertoires in cytomegalovirus infection. Turning to the study itself: It can be stated that public TCR beta signatures indicated CMV infection as well as a matching HLA type.

This clonotype was recorded many times. TCRdb redid the calling of the reads with MiXCR, one entry per CDR3 protein. The sample contains about 140,000 distinct CDR3 sequences, about 6.5% of which appear only once. CDR1 MNHEY and CDR2 SMNVEV come from the germline V gene (reference sequence). This CDR3 has 14 amino acids. The V end was cut by 0 bases, the J end by 9 bases, with 14 bases between. Sequencing input: PBMCs. V and J are TRBV27 and TRBJ1-1; tentatively, D is TRBD1 (5 bases). This TCR was recovered from a human donor in good health (CMV status not recorded). Some clones in this sample may be carry-over from other donors' samples. The CDR3 nucleotides are TGTGCCAGCAGTTTATCGGGGCCTCAGGTTCAAGCTTTCTTT. This sequence encodes CASSLSGPQVQAFF.